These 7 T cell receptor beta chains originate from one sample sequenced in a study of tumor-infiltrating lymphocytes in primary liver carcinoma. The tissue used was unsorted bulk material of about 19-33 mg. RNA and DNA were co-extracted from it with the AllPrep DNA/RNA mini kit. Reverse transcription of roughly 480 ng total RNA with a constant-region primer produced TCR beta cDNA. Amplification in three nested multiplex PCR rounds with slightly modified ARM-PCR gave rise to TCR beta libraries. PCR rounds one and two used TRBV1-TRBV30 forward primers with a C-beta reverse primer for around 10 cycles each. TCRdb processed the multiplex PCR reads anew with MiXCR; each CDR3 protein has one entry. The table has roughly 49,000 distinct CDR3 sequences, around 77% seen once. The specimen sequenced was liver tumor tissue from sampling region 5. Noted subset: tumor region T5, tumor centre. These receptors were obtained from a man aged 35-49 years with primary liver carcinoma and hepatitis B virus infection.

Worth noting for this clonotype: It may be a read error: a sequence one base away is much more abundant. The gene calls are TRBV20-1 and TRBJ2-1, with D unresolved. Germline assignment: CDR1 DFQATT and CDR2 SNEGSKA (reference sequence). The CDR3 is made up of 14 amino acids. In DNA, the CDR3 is TGCAGTGCCAAGCCCCCCGGGCCCTACTATGAGCAGTTCTTC. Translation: CSAKPPGPYYEQFF.

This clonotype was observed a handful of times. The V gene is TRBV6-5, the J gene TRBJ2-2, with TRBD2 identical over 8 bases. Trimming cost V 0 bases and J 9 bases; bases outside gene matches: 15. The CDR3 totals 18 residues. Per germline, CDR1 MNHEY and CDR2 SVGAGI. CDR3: CASSYSSGSGGNTRELFF. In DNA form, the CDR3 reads TGTGCCAGCAGTTACTCGAGCGGGTCGGGAGGGAACACAAGGGAGCTGTTTTTT.

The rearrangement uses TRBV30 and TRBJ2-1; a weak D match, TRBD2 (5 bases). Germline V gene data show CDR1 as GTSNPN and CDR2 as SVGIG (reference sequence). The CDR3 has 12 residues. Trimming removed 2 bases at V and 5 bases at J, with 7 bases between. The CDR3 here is CAWSPGNNEQFF. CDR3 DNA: TGTGCCTGGAGTCCCGGGAACAATGAGCAGTTCTTC. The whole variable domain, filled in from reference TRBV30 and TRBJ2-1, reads SQTIHQWPATLVQPVGSPLSLECTVEGTSNPNLYWYRQAAGRGLQLLFYSVGIGQISSEVPQNLSASRPQDRQFILSSKKLLLSDSGFYLCAWSPGNNEQFFGPGTRLTVL.

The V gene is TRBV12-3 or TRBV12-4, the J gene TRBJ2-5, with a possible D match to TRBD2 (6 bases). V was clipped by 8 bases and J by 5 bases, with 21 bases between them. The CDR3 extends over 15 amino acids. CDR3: CASGVSGTSRETQYF. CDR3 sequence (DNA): TGTGCCAGCGGCGTATCGGGAACTAGCCGTGAGACCCAGTACTTC.

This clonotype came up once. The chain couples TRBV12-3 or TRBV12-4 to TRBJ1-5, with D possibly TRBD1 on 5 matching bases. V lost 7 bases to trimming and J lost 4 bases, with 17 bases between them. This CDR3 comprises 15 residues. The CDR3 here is CASTRGAAINQPQHF. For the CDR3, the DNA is TGTGCCAGCACTCGGGGCGCCGCGATAAATCAGCCCCAGCATTTT.

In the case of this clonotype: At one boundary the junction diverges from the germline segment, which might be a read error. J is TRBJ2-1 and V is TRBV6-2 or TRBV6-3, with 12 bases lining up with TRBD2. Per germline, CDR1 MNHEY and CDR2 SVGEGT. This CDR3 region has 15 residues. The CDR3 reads CASRTLAGGYNEQFF. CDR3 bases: TGTGCCAGTAGGACACTAGCGGGAGGTTACAATGAACAGTTCTTC.

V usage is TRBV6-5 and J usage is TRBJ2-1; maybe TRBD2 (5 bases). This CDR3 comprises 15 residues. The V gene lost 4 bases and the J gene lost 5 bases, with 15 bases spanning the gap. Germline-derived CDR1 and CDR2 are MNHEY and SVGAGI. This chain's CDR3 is CASSLRVVAHNEQFF. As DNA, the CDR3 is TGTGCCAGCAGTTTGCGGGTGGTCGCCCACAATGAGCAGTTCTTC.